This entry describes one T cell receptor (beta chain). Antigen specificity is unknown. This entry belongs to a study of cytomegalovirus exposure and HLA in healthy donors. Findings of the study overall: The study reported that TCR beta sequences accurately predicted HLA-A and HLA-B alleles in most subjects.

PCR was performed using 60 Vbeta and 13 Jbeta primers. The data were produced by immunoSEQ multiplex PCR, yet TCRdb's version contains in-frame clones alone and is incomplete. The table has about 130,000 clones, about 70% seen once. This receptor was taken from a woman aged 60 to 75 in good health and CMV-seropositive. Material: PBMCs.

CDR3 nucleotides: TGTGCTAGTGGTTTGGCGGGACTTTACAATGAGCAGTTCTTC. This sequence encodes CASGLAGLYNEQFF. V usage is TRBV12-5 and J usage is TRBJ2-1, with a weak D call TRBD2 (6 bases). From germline, CDR1 is LGHNT and CDR2 FRNRAP. V lost 1 base, J lost 4 bases, and 8 bases lay in between. The CDR3 length is 14 residues.